Below, 27 T cell receptor beta chains from the same sample are listed, as sequenced in a study of tumor and adjacent non-tumor tissue in lung cancer. No cell sorting was done before RNA was extracted from the tissue. TCRbeta libraries were built with three rounds of nested PCR, modified from ARM-PCR. One entry per CDR3 protein results from TCRdb running MiXCR on the multiplex PCR reads. There are roughly 93,000 distinct CDR3 sequences in the sample; just over 65% occur only once, and around 19% lies in the top ten. Sequencing was done on a sample of lung tumor tissue. Source of these receptors: a man between 60 and 75 years old with non-small cell lung cancer.

Comment on this clonotype: As the CDR3 is not closed by the conserved phenylalanine or tryptophan, this likely results from a read error. The chain is built from TRBV5-4 and TRBJ1-2; 10 nucleotides line up with TRBD1. CDR1 and CDR2 (germline): SGHNT, YYREEE (reference sequence). CDR3 length: 14 residues. This CDR3 is CASSLVGTGEGYTI. As DNA, the CDR3 is TGTGCTAGCAGCTTGGTGGGGACAGGGGAAGGCTACACCATC.

This clonotype was counted ten times or more. This rearrangement joins TRBV20-1 to TRBJ1-5; D unclear. Trimming took 2 bases from V and 1 from J, leaving 9 bases between them. The germline V gene has CDR1 DFQATT and CDR2 SNEGSKA (reference sequence). CDR3 length: 14 residues. CDR3 DNA: TGCAGTGCTAGACTGGGCTCGAGCAATCAGCCCCAGCATTTT. This gives the protein CSARLGSSNQPQHF.

This clonotype came up a few times. It may be a read error: a sequence one base away is much more abundant. This sequence joins TRBV4-2 and TRBJ2-3, with D tentatively TRBD2 (6 bases). The germline V gene has CDR1 LGHNA and CDR2 YNFKEQ. The V end was cut by 6 bases, the J end by 4 bases, with 17 bases between. CDR3 length: 15 amino acids. The CDR3 bases are TGTGCCAGCAGACTCCCCGGCGGGGTCGCAGATACGCAGTATTTT. Protein sequence: CASRLPGGVADTQYF.

This chain links TRBV6-6 with TRBJ2-1; tentatively, D is TRBD1 (6 bases). The CDR3 totals 15 residues. The V end lost 5 bases, the J end lost 4 bases, and 15 bases lay between the germline ends. CDR1 is MNHNY and CDR2 is SVGAGI in the germline V gene (reference sequence). Written as DNA, the CDR3 is TGTGCCAGCAGTCAGCTGGACAGTGGGTACAATGAGCAGTTCTTC. Translated, it gives CASSQLDSGYNEQFF.

The chain uses TRBV29-1 and TRBJ2-1, with D unclear. This CDR3 has 12 residues. Germline V CDR1 and CDR2: SQVTM, ANQGSEA. The CDR3 DNA reads TGCAACGTCGGTCGAACGGACAATGAGCAGTTCTTC. It translates to CNVGRTDNEQFF.

The chain uses TRBV4-2 and TRBJ1-2; no clear D. V was clipped by 7 bases and J by 3 bases, with 15 bases between them. The CDR3 is 14 residues long. The germline CDR1 and CDR2 sequences are LGHNA and YNFKEQ. This CDR3 reads CASTALVGDYGYTF. DNA of the CDR3: TGTGCCAGCACCGCTCTCGTGGGAGACTATGGCTACACCTTC.

As for this clonotype: The missing conserved phenylalanine or tryptophan at the end of this CDR3 makes a read error likely. Because the CDR3's place on the DNA is in doubt, the DNA is left out and the CDR3 is given as listed by TCRdb. The chain employs TRBV11-1 and TRBJ2-3; the table's D call of TRBD1 was not tested on the DNA. Germline CDR1 SGHAT, CDR2 FQDESV (reference sequence). The CDR3 adds up to 15 amino acids, both ends counted. CDR3 region: CASSKGAGVTDTHYS.

Concerning this clonotype itself: The conserved closing phenylalanine or tryptophan is absent in this CDR3, likely reflecting a read error. The gene calls are TRBV4-3 and TRBJ1-2, with D perhaps matching TRBD1 (5 bases). The CDR3 spans 14 residues. Deletions cut 0 bases from V and 7 bases from J, with 12 bases between. Per the germline V gene, CDR1 is LGHNA and CDR2 is YSLEER. CDR3 region: CASSQDTLGAGYTS. CDR3 nucleotide sequence: TGCGCCAGCAGCCAAGATACGTTAGGGGCTGGCTACACCTCC.

This chain uses TRBV12-3 or TRBV12-4 with TRBJ1-1, with D possibly TRBD1 on 6 matching bases. The CDR3 contains 14 residues. The CDR3 here is CVNRRPGAGTEAFF. The CDR3, as DNA: TGTGTCAACAGACGCCCAGGGGCTGGCACTGAAGCTTTCTTT.

The CDR3 protein is CASSPSGRATHNEQFF. CDR3 nucleotide sequence: TGTGCCAGCAGCCCTTCTGGGCGGGCAACCCACAATGAGCAGTTCTTC. The V gene is TRBV16, the J gene TRBJ2-1, with a tentative D call TRBD2 (5 bases). V was shortened by 4 bases and J by 5 bases, with 18 bases between the two germline ends. Germline V lookup: CDR1 KGHSY, CDR2 FQNENV. The CDR3 has 16 amino acids.

As regards this clonotype: Sequence at one end of the junction differs from germline and may be a read error. The chain recombines TRBV28 with TRBJ2-3; D gene unclear. This CDR3 has 15 residues. CDR1 and CDR2 (germline): MDHEN, SYDVKM. The CDR3 loop is CASSSPQPLTDTQYF. The CDR3 DNA is TGTGCCAGCAGTTCACCCCAGCCTCTTACAGATACTCAGTATTTT.

The chain joins TRBV20-1 to TRBJ2-3; D is uncertain. V was trimmed by 3 bases and J by 9 bases, leaving 10 bases between them. In germline, CDR1 is DFQATT, CDR2 SNEGSKA (reference sequence). There are 11 residues in the CDR3. The CDR3 nucleotides read TGCAGTGCTAGGGCCCAACAAACGCAGTATTTT. Amino acid sequence: CSARAQQTQYF.

This clonotype was seen only once. The chain uses TRBV20-1 and TRBJ2-5; 9 nucleotides match TRBD1. From germline, CDR1 is DFQATT and CDR2 SNEGSKA (reference sequence). The CDR3 runs 13 residues. J gave up 1 base and V 8 bases, and 5 bases lay outside the gene matches. CDR3: CSFQDRGQETQYF. CDR3 sequence (DNA): TGCAGTTTCCAGGACAGGGGCCAAGAGACCCAGTACTTC.

As concerns this clonotype: One junction end disagrees with the germline gene, perhaps due to a read error. The chain uses TRBV6-2 or TRBV6-3 and TRBJ2-3; 8 bases align to TRBD2. From germline, CDR1 is MNHEY and CDR2 SVGEGT. This CDR3 region has 16 residues. CDR3 residues: CASSPRGAGVPDTKYF. CDR3 bases: TGTGCCAGCAGCCCGCGGGGAGCGGGAGTCCCAGATACGAAGTATTTT.

Remarks on this clonotype: This likely comes from a read error, as the CDR3 has no conserved phenylalanine or tryptophan at its end. The chain carries TRBV12-3 or TRBV12-4 and TRBJ2-6; TRBD2 is a possible D gene (6 bases). The germline V and J ends were trimmed by 5 bases and 15 bases, with 29 bases remaining between them. CDR3 length equals 17 residues. The CDR3 DNA reads as TGTGCCAGCAGTCCTGGGACTTCTGTCTCTGGGGCCAAGGCCCTGACTGTC. It codes for CASSPGTSVSGAKALTV.

Remarks on this clonotype: Germline is not matched at one junction end, which may reflect a read error. The chain recombines TRBV4-3 with TRBJ2-2, with a possible D match to TRBD1 (6 bases). Per the germline V gene, CDR1 is LGHNA and CDR2 is YSLEER. The CDR3 spans 15 residues. CDR3 protein: CASSLGTPGTVELFF. The CDR3 bases are TGCGCCAGCAGCCTTGGGACACCAGGCACCGTGGAGCTGTTTTTT.

About this clonotype: At one boundary the junction diverges from the germline segment, which might be a read error. The chain has TRBV12-3 or TRBV12-4 and TRBJ2-7; 7 nucleotides line up with TRBD2. This CDR3 is 13 amino acids long. The CDR3: CASSPELASEHYF. DNA for the CDR3: TGTGCCAGCAGTCCCGAACTAGCGTCCGAGCACTATTTC.

A note on this clonotype: Possible read error: a much larger clone is one base away. This chain connects TRBV13 to TRBJ1-1; a possible D gene is TRBD1 (5 bases). CDR1 and CDR2 from the germline V gene are PRHDT and FYEKMQ (reference sequence). The CDR3 is made up of 15 amino acids. V gave up 4 bases and J gave up 0 bases, with 12 bases separating them. The CDR3 region is CASSWDGTMNTEAFF. CDR3 in DNA: TGTGCCAGCAGCTGGGACGGCACCATGAACACTGAAGCTTTCTTT. Together with reference TRBV13 and TRBJ1-1, the CDR3 gives the full variable domain: AAGVIQSPRHLIKEKRETATLKCYPIPRHDTVYWYQQGPGQDPQFLISFYEKMQSDKGSIPDRFSAQQFSDYHSELNMSSLELGDSALYFCASSWDGTMNTEAFFGQGTRLTVV.

CDR3 nucleotide sequence: TGCAGCGTTATTCATGTAACTGAAGCTTTCTTT. Its translation is CSVIHVTEAFF. This chain uses TRBV29-1 with TRBJ1-1; D is unresolved. CDR1 is SQVTM and CDR2 is ANQGSEA in the germline V gene. CDR3 length: 11 amino acids. Between the trimmed V and J ends, which lost 5 bases and 5 bases, there was a span of 9 bases.

This clonotype qualifies as medium-sized (0.01 to 0.1%). The J gene is TRBJ2-3, the V gene TRBV30, with no clear D. V lost 8 bases to trimming and J lost 4 bases, with 13 bases between them. Germline CDR1 is GTSNPN and CDR2 is SVGIG (reference sequence). This CDR3 contains 12 residues. The CDR3 coding sequence is TGTGCCACGGGTCCGCCAGCAGATACGCAGTATTTT. Residues: CATGPPADTQYF.

Turning to this clonotype: The junction does not match germline at one end; this may be a read error. The chain recombines TRBV5-4 with TRBJ1-2, with a tentative D call TRBD1 (5 bases). This CDR3 is built from 15 residues. Germline CDR1 and CDR2: SGHNT and YYREEE (reference sequence). CDR3 in amino acids: CASSDGGQFSYGYIF. For the CDR3, the DNA is TGTGCCAGCAGCGATGGGGGTCAGTTCAGCTATGGCTACATCTTC. The full variable domain, with the rest looked up from reference TRBV5-4 and TRBJ1-2, is ETGVTQSPTHLIKTRGQQVTLRCSSQSGHNTVSWYQQALGQGPQFIFQYYREEENGRGNFPPRFSGLQFPNYSSELNVNALELDDSALYLCASSDGGQFSYGYIFGSGTRLTVV.

On this clonotype: The junction departs from germline at one end; a sequencing error may be responsible. The chain has TRBV5-4 and TRBJ1-4; the match to TRBD1 covers 10 bases. This CDR3 contains 15 residues. Germline assignment: CDR1 SGHNT and CDR2 YYREEE (reference sequence). CDR3 in amino acids: CDSSTGQGTFEKLFF. The CDR3 bases are TGTGACAGCAGCACGGGACAGGGGACCTTTGAAAAACTGTTTTTT. Full variable domain (rest looked up from reference TRBV5-4 and TRBJ1-4): ETGVTQSPTHLIKTRGQQVTLRCSSQSGHNTVSWYQQALGQGPQFIFQYYREEENGRGNFPPRFSGLQFPNYSSELNVNALELDDSALYLCDSSTGQGTFEKLFFGSGTQLSVL.

The J gene is TRBJ1-5, the V gene TRBV7-2; no clear D gene. The CDR3 runs 13 residues. With 5 bases removed from V and 0 bases from J, the gap between germline ends came to 5 bases. CDR1 and CDR2 (germline): SGHTA, FQGNSA. CDR3 sequence: CASSTNSNQPQHF. CDR3 nucleotide sequence: TGTGCCAGCAGCACAAATAGCAATCAGCCCCAGCATTTT. The full variable domain, rest sourced from reference TRBV7-2 and TRBJ1-5, is GAGVSQSPSNKVTEKGKDVELRCDPISGHTALYWYRQSLGQGLEFLIYFQGNSAPDKSGLPSDRFSAERTGGSVSTLTIQRTQQEDSAVYLCASSTNSNQPQHFGDGTRLSIL.

The chain combines TRBV4-1 with TRBJ2-5; tentative D call: TRBD2 (5 bases). CDR1 MGHRA and CDR2 YSYEKL come from the germline V gene. The CDR3 is 16 residues long. V was trimmed by 1 base and J by 5 bases, leaving 17 bases between them. The chain's CDR3 is CASSQGGQEVWETQYF. Here the CDR3 DNA reads TGCGCCAGCAGCCAAGGGGGTCAGGAGGTCTGGGAGACCCAGTACTTC.

A remark on this clonotype: One junction end does not reproduce the germline sequence, and a read error may be involved. The chain is built from TRBV6-5 and TRBJ2-1; 7 bases line up with TRBD2. This CDR3 region has 14 residues. Germline CDR1 is MNHEY and CDR2 is SVGAGI. CDR3 sequence (DNA): TGTGCCAGCAGTTACTCAGGGGAGGGCGGTGAGCGGTTCTTT. This translates into CASSYSGEGGERFF.

This clonotype was seen at least ten times. CDR3 sequence reads: CAISESPQGGDTQYF. In DNA form, the CDR3 reads TGTGCCATCAGTGAGTCTCCACAGGGAGGGGATACGCAGTATTTT. The chain joins TRBV10-3 to TRBJ2-3; TRBD2 is a possible D gene (7 bases). This CDR3 is built from 15 residues. Trimming shortened V by 0 bases and J by 6 bases, and 13 bases separated the two germline ends. Germline-derived CDR1 and CDR2 are ENHRY and SYGVKD.

The chain recombines TRBV11-2 with TRBJ2-1; 12 bases align to TRBD2. The CDR3 contains 16 residues. Germline V CDR1 and CDR2: SGHAT, FQNNGV. V shed 2 bases and J 6 bases; nucleotides not matched to a gene: 5. Here the CDR3 reads CASSLQPSGRVNEQFF. The CDR3 nucleotides are TGTGCCAGCAGCTTACAGCCTAGCGGGAGGGTCAATGAGCAGTTCTTC.